A single sample is the source of the 24 T cell receptor beta chains below, sequenced in a study of PD-1 blockade in classical Hodgkin lymphoma. Profiling relied on immunoSEQ multiplex PCR, and the TCRdb table lists in-frame clones only, not all of them. The table shows about 33,000 clones, with approximately 65% occurring only once. Time point: cycle 4 day 1 (C4D1), after less than 7 weeks of nivolumab. Each of the patients experienced relapse following autologous stem cell transplantation, and their brentuximab vedotin exposure differed. Sequenced material: peripheral blood mononuclear cells (PBMCs), taken before the fourth cycle of nivolumab. The origin of the receptors is a human donor with classical Hodgkin lymphoma.

This clone ranks as medium-sized. The rearrangement uses TRBV28 and TRBJ2-7, with TRBD2 identical over 7 bases. This CDR3 spans 15 amino acids. Germline-derived CDR1 and CDR2 are MDHEN and SYDVKM. The junction had 11 bases not matched to a gene; V was cut back by 5 bases and J by 4 bases. CDR3: CASSPVGGSGYEQYF. The CDR3 bases are TGTGCCAGCAGTCCCGTGGGCGGGAGCGGTTACGAGCAGTACTTC.

The rearrangement joins TRBV5-1 to TRBJ2-1; tentative D call: TRBD2 (6 bases). Germline V gene sequence: CDR1 SGHRS, CDR2 YFSETQ. CDR3 length: 13 residues. V was pared by 4 bases and J by 6 bases, with 11 bases between. CDR3 amino acids: CASSGGTANEQFF. DNA of the CDR3: TGCGCCAGCAGCGGCGGGACCGCCAATGAGCAGTTCTTC.

The V call is TRBV6-5, the J call TRBJ1-2, with 8 positions matching TRBD1. With V trimmed by 3 bases and J by 4 bases, 10 bases remained unmatched. The CDR3 length is 16 residues. Germline loops: CDR1 MNHEY, CDR2 SVGAGI. CDR3 sequence: CASSYGTGPSLYGYTF. For the CDR3, the DNA is TGTGCCAGCAGTTATGGGACAGGCCCATCTCTCTATGGCTACACCTTC.

This rearrangement joins TRBV19 to TRBJ2-3; D ambiguous. Germline CDR1 and CDR2: LNHDA and SQIVND (reference sequence). This CDR3 region has 15 residues. Trimming shortened V by 3 bases and J by 2 bases, and 12 bases separated the two germline ends. CDR3: CASSITNGYTDTQYF. CDR3 DNA: TGTGCCAGTAGTATTACGAACGGGTACACAGATACGCAGTATTTT.

This chain links TRBV30 with TRBJ1-2, with 7 positions matching TRBD1. The trim removed 0 bases at V and 5 bases at J, leaving 3 bases unmatched. This CDR3 contains 13 residues. CDR1 and CDR2 (germline): GTSNPN, SVGIG (reference sequence). CDR3 sequence: CAWSVAGGYGYTF. In DNA form, the CDR3 reads TGTGCCTGGAGTGTAGCAGGGGGGTATGGCTACACCTTC.

This chain joins TRBV9 and TRBJ2-2; D possibly corresponds to TRBD2 (5 bases). Germline-derived CDR1 and CDR2 are SGDLS and YYNGEE. CDR3 size: 12 residues. V was cut by 0 bases and J by 10 bases, with 7 bases left in between. The CDR3 sequence: CASSVGGPELFF. The CDR3 bases are TGTGCCAGCAGCGTAGGAGGGCCGGAGCTGTTTTTT.

This chain joins TRBV10-3 and TRBJ2-7, with 9 bases lining up with TRBD2. V dropped 8 bases and J dropped 7; count of bases not matched to a gene: 9. Germline CDR1 is ENHRY and CDR2 is SYGVKD. This CDR3 is built from 13 residues. The CDR3 DNA reads TGTGCCATCGGTGCGGGAGGGCCCCCGGAGCAGTACTTC. Translated, it gives CAIGAGGPPEQYF.

The chain couples TRBV6-1 to TRBJ1-4; no clear D. Germline assignment: CDR1 MNHNS and CDR2 SASEGT. CDR3 length: 13 amino acids. V lost 8 bases and J lost 7, with 14 bases in between. The CDR3 here is CASVPGMFEKLFF. The CDR3 DNA sequence: TGTGCCAGCGTACCCGGGATGTTTGAAAAACTGTTTTTT.

This clone was detected a few times. The chain links TRBV19 to TRBJ1-2, with 10 nucleotides matching TRBD1. V dropped 3 bases and J dropped 5; count of bases not matched to a gene: 12. Germline CDR1 LNHDA, CDR2 SQIVND (reference sequence). The CDR3 runs to 17 residues. The CDR3 protein is CASSMEVRRDRGYGYTF. The CDR3 DNA reads as TGTGCCAGTAGTATGGAGGTCCGTCGGGACAGGGGATATGGCTACACCTTC.

The count of this clone is one. The chain employs TRBV19 and TRBJ2-1; 15 bases fit TRBD2. The J segment lost 9 bases and the V segment lost 7 bases, leaving 7 bases of the junction unmatched. In germline, CDR1 is LNHDA, CDR2 SQIVND (reference sequence). The CDR3 consists of 15 residues. As DNA, the CDR3 is TGTGCCAGTATAGGGGGACTAGCGGGAGGCGGTGAGCAGTTCTTC. It specifies CASIGGLAGGGEQFF.

V and J are TRBV28 and TRBJ1-2; D is possibly TRBD1 (6 bases). V shed 4 bases and J shed 4 bases, with 13 bases lying between them. The germline gives CDR1 MDHEN, CDR2 SYDVKM. This CDR3 is 14 amino acids long. This CDR3 is CASSYPDSFYGYTF. For the CDR3, the DNA is TGTGCCAGCAGTTACCCGGACAGCTTCTATGGCTACACCTTC.

This clone was seen only once. The gene calls are TRBV27 and TRBJ2-7; D remains ambiguous. The CDR3 sequence is 14 residues long. Germline V CDR1 and CDR2: MNHEY, SMNVEV (reference sequence). Trimming took 4 bases from V and 1 from J, leaving 11 bases between them. CDR3 bases: TGTGCCAGCAGTTATCAAACCCTTTCCTACGAGCAGTACTTC. As protein: CASSYQTLSYEQYF.

This chain links TRBV15 with TRBJ1-1; the D gene is possibly TRBD1 (6 bases). Germline V gene data show CDR1 as LNHNV and CDR2 as YYDKDF (reference sequence). The germline V and J ends were trimmed by 8 bases and 0 bases, with 16 bases remaining between them. The CDR3 has 15 residues. DNA for the CDR3: TGTGCCACCTGCCAAAATGGGGGGCTGAACACTGAAGCTTTCTTT. It is translated as CATCQNGGLNTEAFF. Filled out from reference TRBV15 and TRBJ1-1, the complete variable domain reads DAMVIQNPRYQVTQFGKPVTLSCSQTLNHNVMYWYQQKSSQAPKLLFHYYDKDFNNEADTPDNFQSRRPNTSFCFLDIRSPGLGDTAMYLCATCQNGGLNTEAFFGQGTRLTVV.

The rearrangement links TRBV4-3 to TRBJ1-5, with 8 bases fitting TRBD1. V shed 1 base and J 3 bases; nucleotides not matched to a gene: 2. This CDR3 spans 15 amino acids. Looked up from germline, CDR1 is LGHNA and CDR2 is YSLEER. CDR3 coding DNA: TGCGCCAGCAGCCAAGGGACAGGGTCCAATCAGCCCCAGCATTTT. Protein: CASSQGTGSNQPQHF.

This clone was counted a few times. The V and J genes are TRBV29-1 and TRBJ2-3; D is unclear. V was clipped by 7 bases and J by 3 bases, with 14 bases between them. The CDR3 consists of 13 residues. Germline loops: CDR1 SQVTM, CDR2 ANQGSEA. In DNA form, the CDR3 reads TGCAGCGGAATGACACCCTCGACAGATACGCAGTATTTT. This gives the protein CSGMTPSTDTQYF.

J is TRBJ1-2 and V is TRBV7-6; the D gene is possibly TRBD1 (6 bases). Germline-derived CDR1 and CDR2 are SGHVS and FNYEAQ. Trimming shortened V by 5 bases and J by 0 bases, and 10 bases separated the two germline ends. This CDR3 is 14 amino acids long. CDR3 amino acids: CASSPGAANYGYTF. The CDR3, as DNA: TGTGCCAGCAGCCCAGGGGCCGCTAACTATGGCTACACCTTC.

This clone has just a few counts. This chain connects TRBV10-3 to TRBJ2-5, with a possible D match to TRBD1 (6 bases). V lost 8 bases, J lost 5 bases, and 12 bases lay in between. The CDR3 covers 12 residues. Germline lookup yields CDR1 ENHRY and CDR2 SYGVKD. In DNA form, the CDR3 reads TGTGCCATCCGAGACAGGAGTGAGACCCAGTACTTC. Translation gives CAIRDRSETQYF.

The V call is TRBV5-1, the J call TRBJ1-2; 7 nucleotides line up with TRBD1. The germline CDR1 and CDR2 sequences are SGHRS and YFSETQ. The CDR3 loop spans 15 amino acids. Germline trimming cut 2 bases from V and 4 bases from J; bases unmatched to any gene: 8. Here the CDR3 DNA reads TGCGCCAGCAGCTTATCGACGGGACAGTCCTATGGCTACACCTTC. Protein product: CASSLSTGQSYGYTF.

CDR3 sequence reads: CASSERDPESSSPLHF. CDR3 DNA: TGCGCCAGCAGTGAGAGGGACCCGGAGTCAAGTTCACCCCTCCACTTT. This chain links TRBV10-1 with TRBJ1-6, with a weak D call TRBD1 (5 bases). The CDR3 is made up of 16 amino acids. Germline V gene sequence: CDR1 WNHNN, CDR2 SYGVQD (reference sequence). Trimming removed 2 bases at V and 9 bases at J, with 17 bases between.

The chain couples TRBV6-5 to TRBJ2-1; a possible D gene is TRBD1 (7 bases). CDR3 length: 15 residues. CDR1 and CDR2 from the germline V gene are MNHEY and SVGAGI. V was trimmed by 5 bases and J by 2 bases, leaving 13 bases between them. CDR3 region: CASSTAGQPYNEQFF. DNA of the CDR3: TGTGCCAGCAGTACGGCGGGACAGCCCTACAATGAGCAGTTCTTC.

V is TRBV7-9 and J is TRBJ1-1; D uncertain. The V end was cut by 2 bases, the J end by 2 bases, with 12 bases between. The CDR3 runs 15 residues. The germline gives CDR1 SEHNR, CDR2 FQNEAQ (reference sequence). This CDR3 is CASSLPAPLNTEAFF. The CDR3 bases are TGTGCCAGCAGCTTACCGGCCCCTCTTAACACTGAAGCTTTCTTT.

This sequence joins TRBV6-5 and TRBJ2-7; D not certain. Germline CDR1 is MNHEY and CDR2 is SVGAGI. This CDR3 comprises 15 residues. V dropped 0 bases and J dropped 2 bases, with 11 bases sitting between them. Here the CDR3 DNA reads TGTGCCAGCAGTTACTCAGGCAGTGAGACCTACGAGCAGTACTTC. Translation: CASSYSGSETYEQYF.

This chain uses TRBV19 with TRBJ2-7; perhaps TRBD1 as D (5 bases). Germline loops: CDR1 LNHDA, CDR2 SQIVND (reference sequence). V lost 4 bases to trimming and J lost 4 bases, with 11 bases between them. There are 13 residues in the CDR3. Written as DNA, the CDR3 is TGTGCCAGTAGTAAAGGGGCCCATTACGAGCAGTACTTC. Its protein is CASSKGAHYEQYF.

This chain links TRBV11-2 with TRBJ2-4; D is possibly TRBD2 (7 bases). Trimming shortened V by 5 bases and J by 7 bases, and 18 bases separated the two germline ends. The CDR3 is 15 residues long. Germline V CDR1 and CDR2: SGHAT, FQNNGV. CDR3 coding DNA: TGTGCCAGCAGCCCTCGAGGGGGGGGAGGGAACATTCAGTACTTC. Translation: CASSPRGGGGNIQYF.